Sequencing of this T cell receptor beta chain was carried out in a study of CD8 T cells in Susac syndrome. The CDR3 consists of 16 residues. From germline, CDR1 is SNHLY and CDR2 FYNNEI. V lost 5 bases, J lost 1 base, and 17 bases lay in between. RNA was extracted with the RNeasy kit, and a quantity of roughly 0.5 to 1 ug was reverse transcribed using random hexamers. MiXCR was run by TCRdb on the immunoSEQ multiplex PCR reads, yielding one entry per CDR3 protein. The data contain roughly 130,000 distinct CDR3 sequences, roughly 94% of them singletons. The chain uses TRBV2 and TRBJ2-5, with a weak D call TRBD1 (5 bases). Sample: CD8+ T cells from PBMCs. This clonotype was sampled from a human donor with Susac syndrome. The CDR3 DNA reads as TGTGCCAGCAGTTCATGGGGCGAAAAATTCCAAGAGACCCAGTACTTC. This translates into CASSSWGEKFQETQYF.